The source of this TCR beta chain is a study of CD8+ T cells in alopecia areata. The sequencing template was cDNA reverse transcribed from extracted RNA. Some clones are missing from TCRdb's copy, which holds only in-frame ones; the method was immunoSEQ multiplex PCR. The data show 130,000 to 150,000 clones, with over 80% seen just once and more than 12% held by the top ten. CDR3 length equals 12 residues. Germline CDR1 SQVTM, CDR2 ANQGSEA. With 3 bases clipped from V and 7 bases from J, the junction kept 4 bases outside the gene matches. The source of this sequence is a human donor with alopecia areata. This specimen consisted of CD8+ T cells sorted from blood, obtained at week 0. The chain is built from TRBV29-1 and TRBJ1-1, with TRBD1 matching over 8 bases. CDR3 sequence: CSVDPDRGEAFF. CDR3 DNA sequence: TGCAGCGTTGACCCCGACAGGGGTGAAGCTTTCTTT.